This T cell receptor beta chain was observed in a study of chemoradiotherapy in HPV16-positive cancers (dated by TCRdb to the early 2020s). In the study overall: Candidate HPV-specific T-cell clones and common TCR motifs were defined by functional T-cell assays performed on cells from a couple of HPV16-positive patients. The study set out to ask whether T-cell immunity against the HPV oncoproteins E6 and E7 changes over the course of chemoradiotherapy and whether that immunity affects survival. Next, the candidate HPV-specific TCRs and motifs were followed in TCR repertoires from around 92 patients with HPV-related cancers. Broader findings and caveats from the paper: Improved recurrence-free survival in HPV16-positive patients was associated with expansion of HPV-responsive T cells during chemoradiotherapy. Expansion of candidate HPV-specific clones and E7-related TCR motifs was observed in the tumor microenvironment during treatment, whereas no such expansion was observed for non-HPV-specific T cells. The survival association was reported for HPV16-positive patients, and the functional definition of HPV-specific T cells was derived from only a couple of HPV16-positive patients.

Reading from cysteine to phenylalanine, the CDR3 counts 14 amino acids. The CDR3 DNA has 42 bases and is translated from base 1. Unmatched junction bases come to 5, with V trimmed by 4 bases and J by 3 bases. According to the germline V gene, CDR1 reads SGHRS and CDR2 reads YFSETQ. Library method: the immunoSEQ multiplex PCR assay. This is the immuneACCESS table as TCRdb keeps it, with only in-frame sequences that have V and J called. A part of the clones is gone; compared with another copy, unresolved V genes explain less than half, and the rest is unexplained. The sample includes approximately 3,700 clones, with about 95% observed a single time. The ten top clones hold 2% to 2.5% of the sample. Repertoires were sampled repeatedly over the course of chemoradiotherapy so that clonal expansion in the tumor microenvironment could be followed. To note about this clone: What this receptor recognizes is not known. The input lacks base qualities; no much larger clone sits a single base away.

This clonotype was obtained from a human donor with HPV-associated anogenital cancer. Sampling was carried out from a patient who underwent chemoradiotherapy. This receptor chain uses TRBV5-1 and TRBJ1-2; 8 of the junction bases match TRBD1. The DNA sequence is as follows: TGCGCCAGCAGCCCGGACAGGGCCGACTATGGCTACACCTTC. This gives the protein CASSPDRADYGYTF.